This T cell receptor (beta chain) was observed in a study of OX40 agonist ivuxolimab in advanced cancers. Regarding the research as a whole: The costimulatory receptor OX40 (CD134) was targeted by ivuxolimab, a fully human IgG2 agonistic monoclonal antibody. Intravenous ivuxolimab was administered to patients every 2 weeks at six dose levels: 0.01, 0.1, 0.3, 1.5, 3 and 10 mg/kg. Of the approximately 50 patients in dose escalation, 19 had hepatocellular carcinoma, about 15 had melanoma, 9 had renal cell carcinoma and 9 had head and neck cancer. In the dose-escalation cohort, around four fifths of patients were male, and the mean age was roughly 60 years with a range of roughly 20 to 80. Prior anti-PD-1, anti-PD-L1 or anti-CTLA-4 therapy was permitted, and checkpoint inhibitors had been received by around 39% of dose-escalation patients. Three dose-escalation patients achieved partial responses, one with hepatocellular carcinoma and two with cutaneous melanoma. Peripheral TCRbeta sequencing was intended to test whether TCR sequence diversity was altered and clonal T-cell expansion was caused by ivuxolimab. The paper describes the monotherapy dose-escalation part (N of about 54 patients) of the phase I trial of ivuxolimab.

The trial excluded patients who had a history of autoimmune disease or who were on systemic immunosuppression. Peripheral blood for TCR sequencing was drawn from every dose cohort at baseline, at cycle 4 day 1 and at cycle 7 day 1. The samples were drawn from a first-in-human, open-label, multicenter phase I dose-escalation trial of ivuxolimab. Adults with locally advanced or metastatic head and neck squamous cell, hepatocellular, melanoma or renal cell carcinoma were enrolled in the trial. Before TCR sequencing, CD4+ T cells and CD8+ T cells from peripheral blood were sorted into separate populations. Here is what the overall study found, with its caveats: Low levels of normalized T-cell clonal expansion were also seen in some nonresponding patients. At doses from 0.1 to 3.0 mg/kg, clonal expansion was seen in both CD4+ and CD8+ blood T cells between baseline and week 6. After ivuxolimab, expanded clones were on average more numerous among CD8+ T cells than among CD4+ T cells. Antigen specificity was not determined for the clonally expanded peripheral T cells. In partial responders in the 0.1-3.0 mg/kg groups, normalized peripheral clonal expansion was found to be among the lowest, especially among CD8+ T cells.

Genomic DNA was extracted from sorted cells for sequencing of the TCRbeta CDR3 region. The immunoSEQ Assay was used to sequence the TCRbeta CDR3 regions. TCRdb provides this immuneACCESS table in a form limited to in-frame rearrangements. Some clones are lacking; in checked studies, under half of them reflect an unresolved V gene, and why the rest are absent is not known. This sample lists approximately 100,000 clones; 85% to 90% were detected once. Less than 1% of the sample comes from the top ten. In regard to this clone: It has no known antigen specificity. No much larger clonotype is one base removed from it; base qualities were not supplied.

This TCR was recovered from an adult with an advanced solid tumor such as melanoma, head and neck, liver or kidney cancer. Sequences were derived from CD4+ or CD8+ T cells sorted from blood, sampled in a trial of the OX40 agonist ivuxolimab.

The nucleotides are TGTGCCAGCCGAGACGCTGCAACTAATGAAAAACTGTTTTTT. Its protein reads: CASRDAATNEKLFF. Here the chain combines TRBV28 and TRBJ1-4, with no D gene named confidently. Trimming at the junction amounts to 8 bases on V and 0 bases on J, and the germline ends lie 10 bases apart. The germline V gene provides CDR1 MDHEN and CDR2 SYDVKM. The cysteine opens and the phenylalanine closes a CDR3 of 14 amino acids. The kept DNA is CDR3 alone, 42 bases in frame from the first base.